One and the same sample provided the 32 T cell receptor beta chains below, sequenced in a study of blood T cells in healthy people across ages (dated by TCRdb to between 2014 and 2017). The receptor library was made with 5' RACE. The reads were generated on an Illumina HiSeq 2500. A second roughly 7 to 11 cycle PCR used a sample-barcoded 5' primer and a J-beta primer mix. TCRdb took the public reads, trimmed them with fastp at Q25, ran MiXCR for clone calling and kept in-frame beta chains. When rows share a CDR3 protein, they turn into one entry using the most common DNA and genes. In all, the sample holds about 970,000 distinct CDR3 sequences, and 51% of those were seen once. The biggest ten clones account for about 22% of the sample. The sequencing input was blood. These receptors originate from a woman aged 60 to 75 in good health.

This clonotype was detected a few times. The chain is built from TRBV7-2 and TRBJ2-3; weak D call: TRBD2 (6 bases). V lost 5 bases and J 6 bases, leaving 18 bases between the germline ends. CDR3 length: 15 amino acids. Germline-derived CDR1 and CDR2 are SGHTA and FQGNSA. CDR3 sequence reads: CASSPEEGWWDTQYF. CDR3 nucleotides: TGTGCCAGCAGCCCCGAGGAGGGTTGGTGGGATACGCAGTATTTT.

The rearrangement links TRBV6-5 to TRBJ2-5, with TRBD2 matching over 8 bases. V shed 6 bases, J shed 5 bases, and the junction held 8 bases outside the gene matches. The CDR3 sequence is 14 residues long. Per germline, CDR1 MNHEY and CDR2 SVGAGI. CDR3 protein: CASRSQREWETQYF. DNA of the CDR3: TGTGCCAGCAGGAGCCAGCGGGAGTGGGAGACCCAGTACTTC.

This clonotype has only one observation. This sequence joins TRBV5-1 and TRBJ2-1; 9 nucleotides align to TRBD1. V gave up 4 bases and J gave up 3 bases; unmatched junction bases: 5. In germline, CDR1 is SGHRS, CDR2 YFSETQ. The CDR3 covers 15 residues. CDR3 amino acids: CASSEGQGLYNEQFF. The CDR3 DNA reads TGCGCCAGCAGCGAGGGACAGGGCCTCTACAATGAGCAGTTCTTC.

This clonotype was detected a few times. The rearrangement uses TRBV18 and TRBJ2-5, with D uncertain. This CDR3 has 12 residues. Between the trimmed V and J ends, which lost 6 bases and 3 bases, there was a span of 8 bases. Germline values: CDR1 KGHSH, CDR2 LQKENI. The CDR3 bases are TGTGCCAGCTCCTTTTCGGAAGAGACCCAGTACTTC. Translated, it gives CASSFSEETQYF.

This clonotype was recorded a few times. The chain combines TRBV11-2 with TRBJ2-5; no reliable D call. This CDR3 spans 14 amino acids. Germline V gene lookup returns CDR1 SGHAT and CDR2 FQNNGV. Between the trimmed V and J ends, which lost 4 bases and 2 bases, there was a span of 11 bases. CDR3 sequence: CASSSGLAQETQYF. The CDR3 DNA reads as TGTGCCAGCAGCTCCGGGTTGGCGCAAGAGACCCAGTACTTC.

This clonotype was counted ten times or more. The chain couples TRBV29-1 to TRBJ1-2; 9 bases align to TRBD1. V was clipped by 7 bases and J by 5 bases; unmatched bases: 5. The CDR3 extends over 12 amino acids. Germline V gene sequence: CDR1 SQVTM, CDR2 ANQGSEA. The CDR3 region has the DNA TGCAGCGGGGGACAGGGCAGTTATGGCTACACCTTC. It is translated as CSGGQGSYGYTF. The variable domain in full, with the rest retrieved from reference TRBV29-1 and TRBJ1-2, is SAVISQKPSRDICQRGTSLTIQCQVDSQVTMMFWYRQQPGQSLTLIATANQGSEATYESGFVIDKFPISRPNLTFSTLTVSNMSPEDSSIYLCSGGQGSYGYTFGSGTRLTVV.

This clonotype came up a few times. The chain is built from TRBV4-1 and TRBJ2-4; 12 bases are a match to TRBD2. V dropped 1 base and J dropped 0; count of bases not matched to a gene: 4. This CDR3 contains 18 residues. The germline gives CDR1 MGHRA, CDR2 YSYEKL. The CDR3 here is CASSQGGLAGEAKNIQYF. As DNA, the CDR3 is TGCGCCAGCAGCCAAGGGGGACTAGCGGGCGAAGCCAAAAACATTCAGTACTTC.

The CDR3 here is CASSLVGTETYEQYF. In nucleotides, the CDR3 is TGTGCCAGCAGCTTAGTAGGGACAGAGACCTACGAGCAGTACTTC. V and J are TRBV7-2 and TRBJ2-7; TRBD1 matches at 7 bases. Unmatched junction bases numbered 5, after V lost 1 base and J lost 2 bases. This CDR3 has 15 residues. Germline CDR1 and CDR2: SGHTA and FQGNSA. Together with reference TRBV7-2 and TRBJ2-7, the CDR3 gives the full variable domain: GAGVSQSPSNKVTEKGKDVELRCDPISGHTALYWYRQSLGQGLEFLIYFQGNSAPDKSGLPSDRFSAERTGGSVSTLTIQRTQQEDSAVYLCASSLVGTETYEQYFGPGTRLTVT.

The rearrangement joins TRBV6-2 or TRBV6-3 to TRBJ2-7, with a weak D call TRBD1 (6 bases). The ends were cut back, 5 bases at V and 10 bases at J, with 21 bases in the middle. The CDR3 consists of 14 residues. CDR1 is MNHEY and CDR2 is SVGEGT in the germline V gene. Here the CDR3 DNA reads TGTGCCAGCAGTCCCGGACAGACCCTAGGAAACCAGTACTTC. As protein: CASSPGQTLGNQYF.

The gene calls are TRBV24-1 and TRBJ2-7; TRBD1 aligns across 7 bases. Germline V lookup: CDR1 KGHDR, CDR2 SFDVKD. The ends lost 5 bases at V and 5 bases at J; junction bases unmatched: 11. CDR3 length equals 15 residues. In DNA form, the CDR3 reads TGTGCCACCAGTGTTGGGCAGGGGGACATCCACGAGCAGTACTTC. It encodes CATSVGQGDIHEQYF.

The chain joins TRBV9 to TRBJ2-6; a weak D match, TRBD1 (6 bases). The length of the CDR3 is 18 residues. Germline V CDR1 and CDR2: SGDLS, YYNGEE. V was clipped by 4 bases and J by 0 bases, with 17 bases between them. The CDR3 DNA reads as TGTGCCAGCAGCCCCTCGGACAGTTTCCACTCTGGGGCCAACGTCCTGACTTTC. Translated: CASSPSDSFHSGANVLTF.

J is TRBJ2-5 and V is TRBV20-1; D perhaps matches TRBD1 (6 bases). Trimming stripped 3 bases from V and 1 base from J, with 9 bases between. This CDR3 has 13 residues. CDR1 and CDR2 (germline): DFQATT, SNEGSKA (reference sequence). This CDR3 reads CSASRQAQETQYF. The CDR3 region has the DNA TGCAGTGCTAGCCGACAGGCCCAAGAGACCCAGTACTTC.

This clonotype was detected only once. This chain's CDR3 is CAIRPQGTSGNEQFF. CDR3 nucleotides: TGTGCCATCAGGCCCCAGGGGACTAGCGGGAATGAGCAGTTCTTC. The gene calls are TRBV10-3 and TRBJ2-1; 12 bases align to TRBD2. Germline CDR1 ENHRY, CDR2 SYGVKD. The CDR3 consists of 15 residues. V was pared by 6 bases and J by 7 bases, with 7 bases of the junction left unmatched.

V gene TRBV7-2 combines with J gene TRBJ2-1, with TRBD1 matching over 9 bases. With the DNA end fitting TRBJ2-7 better, the J assignment may be wrong. Germline assignment: CDR1 SGHTA and CDR2 FQGNSA. CDR3 length: 14 amino acids. CDR3 residues: CASIVGTGQNEQYF. The CDR3 bases are TGTGCCAGCATCGTCGGGACAGGGCAGAATGAGCAGTACTTC.

A remark on this clonotype: A junction boundary mismatches the germline segment, possibly from a read error. The chain employs TRBV12-3 or TRBV12-4 and TRBJ1-5; 9 nucleotides line up with TRBD1. The length of the CDR3 is 14 residues. This CDR3 reads CASNLGDRVQPQHF. CDR3 DNA sequence: TGTGCCAGCAATTTAGGGGACAGGGTTCAGCCCCAGCATTTT.

The chain couples TRBV20-1 to TRBJ1-2, with 7 bases aligning to TRBD1. The V segment lost 3 bases and the J segment 1 base; nucleotides outside the gene matches: 8. Germline V CDR1 and CDR2: DFQATT, SNEGSKA (reference sequence). The CDR3 totals 15 residues. The DNA of the CDR3 is TGCAGTGCTAGTGGGGTGGGGACAGTTAACTATGGCTACACCTTC. Translation: CSASGVGTVNYGYTF.

This clonotype turned up a few times. This chain's CDR3 is CASTPARNPPTEAFF. The CDR3 DNA sequence: TGTGCCAGCACCCCCGCAAGGAACCCCCCAACTGAAGCTTTCTTT. V usage is TRBV6-6 and J usage is TRBJ1-1; D gene unclear. Germline V gene data show CDR1 as MNHNY and CDR2 as SVGAGI (reference sequence). CDR3 length equals 15 residues. V gave up 7 bases and J gave up 5 bases, with 20 bases separating them.

The chain employs TRBV19 and TRBJ2-6; 12 positions agree with TRBD2. The CDR3 consists of 18 residues. Unmatched junction bases numbered 7, after V lost 5 bases and J lost 2 bases. Per germline, CDR1 LNHDA and CDR2 SQIVND (reference sequence). CDR3 region: CASSASLAGGPGANVLTF. The CDR3 DNA sequence: TGTGCCAGTAGTGCGAGCCTAGCGGGAGGGCCTGGGGCCAACGTCCTGACTTTC.

This clonotype appeared a few times. The genes are TRBV9 and TRBJ1-1; 10 bases fit TRBD1. The trim removed 2 bases at V and 7 bases at J, leaving 8 bases unmatched. CDR3 length equals 15 residues. Germline V gene data show CDR1 as SGDLS and CDR2 as YYNGEE. For the CDR3, the DNA is TGTGCCAGCAGCGTTTCCGGGACAGGGGTGAATGAAGCTTTCTTT. Amino acids: CASSVSGTGVNEAFF.

The CDR3: CASRTGLAGAGDTQYF. The CDR3 coding sequence is TGTGCCAGCAGAACGGGACTAGCGGGAGCGGGGGATACGCAGTATTTT. The chain has TRBV6-2 or TRBV6-3 and TRBJ2-3; TRBD2 aligns across 14 bases. Germline values: CDR1 MNHEY, CDR2 SVGEGT. V dropped 6 bases and J dropped 6; count of bases not matched to a gene: 8. This CDR3 is built from 16 residues.

The V gene is TRBV14, the J gene TRBJ2-2, with 7 nucleotides matching TRBD2. The CDR3 covers 15 residues. Losses at the gene ends were 1 base for V and 6 bases for J; bases not matched to a gene: 5. The germline CDR1 and CDR2 sequences are SGHDN and FVKESK. CDR3 sequence: CASSQVSAGAGELFF. CDR3 DNA sequence: TGTGCCAGCAGCCAAGTTTCCGCGGGAGCCGGGGAGCTGTTTTTT.

The chain uses TRBV29-1 and TRBJ2-1; TRBD2 matches 12 bases. Near its end, the DNA agrees better with TRBJ2-7, so the J call may be wrong. Germline lookup yields CDR1 SQVTM and CDR2 ANQGSEA. This CDR3 is 15 amino acids long. The CDR3 DNA follows: TGCAGCGTTGAACGACTAGCGGGAGCCTACAATGAGCAGTACTTC. It codes for CSVERLAGAYNEQYF.

The chain is built from TRBV29-1 and TRBJ2-2; D gene uncertain. Deletions cut 0 bases from V and 8 bases from J, with 10 bases between. CDR3 length: 13 amino acids. Per the germline V gene, CDR1 is SQVTM and CDR2 is ANQGSEA. CDR3 DNA sequence: TGCAGCGTTGAAGATGTAGAACGGGGGGAGCTGTTTTTT. It codes for CSVEDVERGELFF.

This clonotype was found a few times. This chain joins TRBV12-3 or TRBV12-4 and TRBJ2-7; TRBD2 might be the D (6 bases). The CDR3 has 14 residues. Trimming left V 5 bases short and J 2 bases short, with 13 bases between. The CDR3 DNA sequence: TGTGCCAGCAGTGACGGGACTTCAACCTACGAGCAGTACTTC. Protein product: CASSDGTSTYEQYF.

This clonotype was observed at least ten times. The gene calls are TRBV29-1 and TRBJ2-1; D gene unclear. The CDR3 runs to 11 residues. The germline V gene has CDR1 SQVTM and CDR2 ANQGSEA. V was pared by 6 bases and J by 5 bases, with 8 bases between. CDR3 DNA: TGCAGCGTCTTTCGAGACAATGAGCAGTTCTTC. This translates into CSVFRDNEQFF.

The J gene is TRBJ2-5, the V gene TRBV11-2; a possible D gene is TRBD2 (5 bases). Trimming removed 5 bases from V and 12 bases from J, with 13 bases in between. CDR3 length: 11 residues. Looked up from germline, CDR1 is SGHAT and CDR2 is FQNNGV. CDR3 amino acids: CASSPLLEEYF. The CDR3 region has the DNA TGTGCCAGCAGCCCATTGTTGGAGGAGTACTTC.

This clonotype was seen only a few times. The genes are TRBV29-1 and TRBJ2-5; TRBD1 is a possible D gene (5 bases). The better agreement between TRBJ2-7 and the DNA end casts doubt on the J call. Germline CDR1 SQVTM, CDR2 ANQGSEA. The length of the CDR3 is 15 residues. The CDR3 bases are TGCAGCGTTGAAGAGGGCGGACATGGAAGCAACGAGCAGTACTTC. As protein: CSVEEGGHGSNEQYF.

This clonotype was observed a handful of times. The DNA for the CDR3 is TGCGCCAGCAGCCAAGATCACAATTCCTACGAGCAGTACTTC. This gives the protein CASSQDHNSYEQYF. The V and J genes are TRBV4-3 and TRBJ2-7, with D uncertain. The germline V and J ends were trimmed by 0 bases and 1 base, with 7 bases remaining between them. The CDR3 has 14 amino acids. CDR1 LGHNA and CDR2 YSLEER come from the germline V gene.

This clonotype has only a few counts. The rearrangement joins TRBV15 to TRBJ2-5, with 7 nucleotides matching TRBD1. CDR3 length equals 15 residues. V lost 4 bases and J lost 1; bases outside the gene matches: 6. The germline V gene encodes CDR1 LNHNV and CDR2 YYDKDF (reference sequence). CDR3 DNA sequence: TGTGCCACCAGCATTGAGACAGGGTTCCAAGAGACCCAGTACTTC. It yields the protein CATSIETGFQETQYF. Filled out from reference TRBV15 and TRBJ2-5, the complete variable domain reads DAMVIQNPRYQVTQFGKPVTLSCSQTLNHNVMYWYQQKSSQAPKLLFHYYDKDFNNEADTPDNFQSRRPNTSFCFLDIRSPGLGDTAMYLCATSIETGFQETQYFGPGTRLLVL.

In nucleotides, the CDR3 is TGTGCCAGCAGCTCTCGAGGGACGGACTATGGCTACACCTTC. Translation: CASSSRGTDYGYTF. The chain couples TRBV5-5 to TRBJ1-2, with D possibly matching TRBD1 (5 bases). V was clipped by 3 bases and J by 3 bases, with 12 bases between them. The CDR3 extends over 14 amino acids. Germline CDR1 reads SGHKS; CDR2 reads YYEKEE (reference sequence).

The chain joins TRBV28 to TRBJ2-7; TRBD2 aligns across 14 bases. V dropped 3 bases and J dropped 3; count of bases not matched to a gene: 13. The germline gives CDR1 MDHEN, CDR2 SYDVKM. The length of the CDR3 is 19 residues. CDR3 sequence (DNA): TGTGCCAGCAGTTTTGGGGGTCCGGGACTAGCGGGAGTAAACTACGAGCAGTACTTC. Its protein product is CASSFGGPGLAGVNYEQYF.

The chain couples TRBV6-6 to TRBJ2-7, with 7 bases matching TRBD2. V was pared by 4 bases and J by 6 bases, with 3 bases of the junction left unmatched. The CDR3 is made up of 12 amino acids. Germline CDR1 reads MNHNY; CDR2 reads SVGAGI (reference sequence). CDR3 nucleotides: TGTGCCAGCAGTTCAAGCGGGACCGAGCAGTACTTC. This translates into CASSSSGTEQYF.